A selection of T cell receptor beta chains follows, all from one sample in a study of a mutant IDH1 vaccine in newly diagnosed glioma. The antigens these receptors bind are not known. Using immunoSEQ multiplex PCR, the repertoire was profiled, and TCRdb retains in-frame clones only, with some absent. The sample comprises approximately 80,000 clones, over 75% of which are singletons, and 0.56% rests with the top ten. The sequences come from PBMCs, collected from a glioma patient whose treatment included an IDH1 peptide vaccine. Source of these receptors: a woman between 50 and 59 years old with glioma. CDR3s leave out the opening cysteine and the closing phenylalanine or tryptophan. The D gene is left open where the match is weak. Clone size is given for some rows only: seen once, a few or many times, or a class if the clone is expanded.

D gene	V gene	J gene	clone size	CDR3 protein
-	TRBV5-1	TRBJ2-2	-	ASSALASNTGELF
-	TRBV28	TRBJ1-5	-	ASSLYNQPQH
-	TRBV28	TRBJ2-1	-	ASSLNSADEQF
TRBD2	TRBV18	TRBJ2-3	-	ASSPEAGGNTDTQY
-	TRBV5-1	TRBJ2-3	-	ASSLAGQGPDTQY
-	TRBV4-1	TRBJ2-3	-	ASSQTRARKSTDTQY
-	TRBV6-5	TRBJ2-5	-	ASSYWLKGTQY
-	TRBV5-1	TRBJ2-7	-	ASSLRPIAQDEQY
-	TRBV5-5	TRBJ1-6	-	ASSLPTVGSPLH
TRBD1	TRBV5-6	TRBJ2-7	once	ASSAGGSYEQY
-	TRBV19	TRBJ2-2	-	ASSTLEWAGELF
-	TRBV28	TRBJ2-7	-	ASSIRQARYEQY
TRBD2	TRBV10-3	TRBJ2-1	-	AISDFERLAGHSYNEQF
TRBD1	TRBV27	TRBJ2-7	few	ASRAKGPIDRGQKSYEQY